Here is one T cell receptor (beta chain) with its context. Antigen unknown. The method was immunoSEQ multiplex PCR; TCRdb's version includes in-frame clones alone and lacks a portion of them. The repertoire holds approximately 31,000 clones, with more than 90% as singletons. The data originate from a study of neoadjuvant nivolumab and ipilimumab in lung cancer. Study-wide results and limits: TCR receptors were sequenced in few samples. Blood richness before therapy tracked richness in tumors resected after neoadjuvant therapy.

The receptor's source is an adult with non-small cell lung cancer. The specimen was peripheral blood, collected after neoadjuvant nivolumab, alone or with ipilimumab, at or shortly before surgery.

CDR3 amino acids: CASSEAVISYEQYF. In DNA, the CDR3 is TGTGCCAGCAGTGAAGCGGTAATCTCCTACGAGCAGTACTTC. The chain joins TRBV2 to TRBJ2-7; no reliable D call. The CDR3 is 14 residues long. The germline gives CDR1 SNHLY, CDR2 FYNNEI. V lost 0 bases and J lost 0, with 6 bases in between.